The clone carrying this T cell receptor beta chain turned up a few times. The antigen remains unidentified. TCRdb reprocessed the 5' RACE reads with MiXCR, giving one entry per CDR3 protein. The sample holds hundreds of thousands of distinct CDR3 sequences, under 9% seen once. This sample is part of a study of identical twins. Study outcomes and limitations: The degree of excess twin sharing was weaker in beta out-of-frame sequences. With monozygotic twins, out-of-frame TCR alpha sharing exceeded what models estimated.

Healthy Caucasians alone served as donors. The J segment lost 4 bases and the V segment lost 2 bases, leaving 7 bases of the junction unmatched. CDR1 SGHAT and CDR2 FQNNGV come from the germline V gene. This CDR3 has 16 amino acids. A further study also used this sample, focusing on yellow fever vaccine responses in identical twins. Per that paper: Reportedly, the response of twins' T cells to the vaccine seemed partly convergent, partly personalized.

This sequence originates from a woman between 18 and 29 years old in good health. V usage is TRBV11-2 and J usage is TRBJ2-5; TRBD2 matches at 10 bases. The sample consisted of PBMCs. CDR3 DNA: TGTGCCAGCAGCTTAAGTTCTAGCGGGAGTGGAGAGACCCAGTACTTC. This encodes CASSLSSSGSGETQYF.